A single sample gave rise to the 28 T cell receptor beta chains below, sequenced in a study of cytomegalovirus exposure and HLA in healthy donors. The PCR was carried out with 60 Vbeta primers and 13 Jbeta primers. Here immunoSEQ multiplex PCR was the method, and the copy in TCRdb shows in-frame clones only, minus some. Of under 50,000 clones listed, approximately 90% are singletons. The sample comprised PBMCs. The receptors were sampled from a middle-aged woman in good health and CMV-seropositive.

This clone has more than one count but fewer than ten. The gene calls are TRBV6-5 and TRBJ2-3, with unresolved D. CDR3 size: 12 residues. From germline, CDR1 is MNHEY and CDR2 SVGAGI. Between the trimmed V and J ends, which lost 2 bases and 4 bases, there was a span of 4 bases. This CDR3 is CASSYGSDTQYF. The CDR3 nucleotides are TGTGCCAGCAGTTACGGCTCAGATACGCAGTATTTT.

The rearrangement links TRBV25-1 to TRBJ2-5; 7 nucleotides align to TRBD1. Losses at the gene ends were 1 base for V and 2 bases for J; bases not matched to a gene: 7. Germline loops: CDR1 MGHDK, CDR2 SYGVNS. The CDR3 runs 16 residues. CDR3 loop: CASSEFKGASQETQYF. The CDR3 DNA sequence: TGTGCCAGCAGTGAATTTAAGGGGGCGTCTCAAGAGACCCAGTACTTC.

This CDR3 reads CASSLVVFGETQYF. The CDR3 DNA is TGTGCCAGCAGCTTGGTAGTGTTTGGAGAGACCCAGTACTTC. This chain joins TRBV7-3 and TRBJ2-5; D remains ambiguous. Germline V gene sequence: CDR1 SGHTA, CDR2 FQGTGA. V gave up 3 bases and J gave up 4 bases, with 12 bases separating them. The CDR3 spans 14 residues.

This rearrangement joins TRBV25-1 to TRBJ2-3; D is undetermined. CDR1 and CDR2 (germline): MGHDK, SYGVNS. This CDR3 has 14 amino acids. Trimming stripped 4 bases from V and 5 bases from J, with 13 bases between. Written as DNA, the CDR3 is TGTGCCAGCAGTGGACTCAGCCCGGAAGATACGCAGTATTTT. Protein sequence: CASSGLSPEDTQYF.

The V gene is TRBV19, the J gene TRBJ2-3; maybe TRBD2 (7 bases). CDR3 length: 18 residues. The germline V gene encodes CDR1 LNHDA and CDR2 SQIVND (reference sequence). Deletions cut 4 bases from V and 1 base from J, with 21 bases between. The CDR3 region has the DNA TGTGCCAGTAGTAGGGGGGCTAGCGGAGAACCAGGCACAGATACGCAGTATTTT. Encoded protein: CASSRGASGEPGTDTQYF.

The chain has TRBV6-5 and TRBJ2-6; 7 nucleotides match TRBD2. The germline V gene encodes CDR1 MNHEY and CDR2 SVGAGI. The CDR3 totals 16 residues. V lost 2 bases and J lost 5; bases outside the gene matches: 6. The CDR3 protein is CASSYVTGGRANVLTF. For the CDR3, the DNA is TGTGCCAGCAGTTACGTCACGGGGGGAAGGGCCAACGTCCTGACTTTC.

This clone was seen just once. The genes are TRBV15 and TRBJ2-1; D call uncertain. Germline CDR1 reads LNHNV; CDR2 reads YYDKDF (reference sequence). V was cut by 2 bases and J by 5 bases, with 16 bases left in between. CDR3 length: 16 residues. The CDR3 reads CATSRRKVAANNEQFF. The CDR3 nucleotides are TGTGCCACCAGCAGAAGGAAGGTTGCGGCTAACAATGAGCAGTTCTTC.

The CDR3 coding sequence is TGTGCCAGCAGGGTTCAGGCTGGCGGGGAGCTGTTTTTT. It encodes CASRVQAGGELFF. This chain links TRBV2 with TRBJ2-2; D unresolved. Per the germline V gene, CDR1 is SNHLY and CDR2 is FYNNEI. Trimming left V 6 bases short and J 7 bases short, with 12 bases between. This CDR3 has 13 amino acids.

The chain recombines TRBV5-1 with TRBJ2-1; D is unresolved. Trimming stripped 1 base from V and 5 bases from J, with 4 bases between. CDR1 is SGHRS and CDR2 is YFSETQ in the germline V gene. The CDR3 sequence is 12 residues long. The CDR3 coding sequence is TGCGCCAGCAGCTTGAACAACAATGAGCAGTTCTTC. It encodes CASSLNNNEQFF.

The chain combines TRBV2 with TRBJ2-1; 11 nucleotides line up with TRBD2. Germline CDR1 is SNHLY and CDR2 is FYNNEI. J gave up 6 bases and V 6 bases, and 4 bases lay outside the gene matches. This CDR3 has 14 residues. CDR3 in amino acids: CASSRLAGRNEQFF. The CDR3 DNA reads TGTGCCAGCAGCCGACTAGCGGGACGCAATGAGCAGTTCTTC. Combining the CDR3 with reference TRBV2 and TRBJ2-1 gives the whole variable domain EPEVTQTPSHQVTQMGQEVILRCVPISNHLYFYWYRQILGQKVEFLVSFYNNEISEKSEIFDDQFSVERPDGSNFTLKIRSTKLEDSAMYFCASSRLAGRNEQFFGPGTRLTVL.

The chain uses TRBV27 and TRBJ2-7; maybe TRBD1 (5 bases). Between the trimmed V and J ends, which lost 8 bases and 2 bases, there was a span of 19 bases. The CDR3 contains 15 residues. Germline assignment: CDR1 MNHEY and CDR2 SMNVEV (reference sequence). DNA of the CDR3: TGTGCCAGCTCTTCCTTAGGGGCTGGGACCTACGAGCAGTACTTC. It codes for CASSSLGAGTYEQYF.

The chain combines TRBV9 with TRBJ2-1; 11 positions agree with TRBD2. CDR1 and CDR2 (germline): SGDLS, YYNGEE. This CDR3 has 16 residues. Losses at the gene ends were 0 bases for V and 4 bases for J; bases not matched to a gene: 3. CDR3 nucleotide sequence: TGTGCCAGCAGCGTAGCTAGCGGGGGGACATACAATGAGCAGTTCTTC. This codes for CASSVASGGTYNEQFF.

V is TRBV28 and J is TRBJ2-3; 12 bases align to TRBD2. V lost 3 bases and J lost 2; bases outside the gene matches: 12. The CDR3 is made up of 19 amino acids. Germline V CDR1 and CDR2: MDHEN, SYDVKM. The CDR3 DNA reads as TGTGCCAGCAGTTTTGTCCAAGGGACTAGCGGGCCCCTCACAGATACGCAGTATTTT. It yields the protein CASSFVQGTSGPLTDTQYF.

This clone was detected only once. The chain recombines TRBV5-6 with TRBJ1-5; tentatively, D is TRBD1 (6 bases). Trimming stripped 1 base from V and 4 bases from J, with 12 bases between. The CDR3 covers 15 residues. Germline CDR1 and CDR2: SGHDT and YYEEEE. The CDR3 protein is CASSLRQAWNQPQHF. The CDR3 DNA follows: TGTGCCAGCAGCTTGAGACAGGCCTGGAATCAGCCCCAGCATTTT.

DNA of the CDR3: TGCGCCAGCAGGGATTCCCTAGCGGGGTCCTACGAGCAGTACTTC. The encoded protein is CASRDSLAGSYEQYF. J is TRBJ2-7 and V is TRBV10-1; TRBD2 matches 9 bases. Trimming at V came to 6 bases and at J to 1 base, leaving 7 bases not matched to a gene. CDR1 WNHNN and CDR2 SYGVQD come from the germline V gene (reference sequence). The CDR3 totals 15 residues.

V gene TRBV6-5 combines with J gene TRBJ1-5, with TRBD1 matching 10 bases. The trim removed 6 bases at V and 4 bases at J, leaving 6 bases unmatched. From germline, CDR1 is MNHEY and CDR2 SVGAGI. The CDR3 contains 15 residues. The CDR3 nucleotides read TGTGCCAGCAGCTCGACAGGGGGCAGGAATCAGCCCCAGCATTTT. It encodes CASSSTGGRNQPQHF.

This chain uses TRBV5-1 with TRBJ2-7; TRBD2 agrees at 9 bases. The CDR3 has 15 residues. V dropped 2 bases and J dropped 5; count of bases not matched to a gene: 8. Germline assignment: CDR1 SGHRS and CDR2 YFSETQ. The CDR3 spells CASSLGGRAPHEQYF. In DNA form, the CDR3 reads TGCGCCAGCAGCTTAGGCGGGAGGGCCCCCCACGAGCAGTACTTC. The entire variable domain, with the rest obtained from reference TRBV5-1 and TRBJ2-7, is as follows: KAGVTQTPRYLIKTRGQQVTLSCSPISGHRSVSWYQQTPGQGLQFLFEYFSETQRNKGNFPGRFSGRQFSNSRSEMNVSTLELGDSALYLCASSLGGRAPHEQYFGPGTRLTVT.

The CDR3 is CASSRSGTSGNIQYF. In DNA, the CDR3 is TGCGCCAGCAGCCGCTCCGGGACTAGCGGGAACATTCAGTACTTC. The rearrangement uses TRBV5-1 and TRBJ2-4; 12 positions match TRBD2. V shed 4 bases and J 7 bases; nucleotides not matched to a gene: 6. Germline CDR1 is SGHRS and CDR2 is YFSETQ. The CDR3 sequence is 15 residues long.

The chain employs TRBV2 and TRBJ1-5, with D possibly TRBD1 on 5 matching bases. From germline, CDR1 is SNHLY and CDR2 FYNNEI. V dropped 3 bases and J dropped 8 bases, with 8 bases sitting between them. This CDR3 comprises 12 residues. The CDR3 is CASSDLGEPQHF. The CDR3, as DNA: TGTGCCAGCAGTGATCTAGGGGAGCCCCAGCATTTT.

The sample holds one count of this clone. The rearrangement joins TRBV19 to TRBJ1-1; D unresolved. Germline V gives CDR1 LNHDA, CDR2 SQIVND (reference sequence). This CDR3 is 14 amino acids long. V shed 4 bases and J shed 1 base, with 10 bases lying between them. The CDR3 region is CASSRAEANTEAFF. CDR3 sequence (DNA): TGTGCCAGTAGTAGAGCGGAGGCGAACACTGAAGCTTTCTTT.

The chain links TRBV6-1 to TRBJ2-1; D may be TRBD1 (5 bases). V lost 6 bases and J lost 5, with 5 bases in between. This CDR3 has 11 residues. Germline V gene lookup returns CDR1 MNHNS and CDR2 SASEGT. For the CDR3, the DNA is TGTGCCAGCAGGGACAACAATGAGCAGTTCTTC. Protein product: CASRDNNEQFF.

This rearrangement joins TRBV5-4 to TRBJ2-7, with 9 bases identical to TRBD2. In germline, CDR1 is SGHNT, CDR2 YYREEE (reference sequence). This CDR3 spans 16 amino acids. J gave up 1 base and V 0 bases, and 5 bases lay outside the gene matches. CDR3 residues: CASSLDSSGASYEQYF. CDR3 sequence (DNA): TGTGCCAGCAGCTTGGATTCTAGCGGGGCTTCCTACGAGCAGTACTTC.

The gene calls are TRBV4-1 and TRBJ2-1; the D gene is possibly TRBD1 (6 bases). The CDR3 covers 16 residues. V lost 4 bases and J lost 10, with 23 bases in between. CDR1 and CDR2 (germline): MGHRA, YSYEKL. CDR3 protein: CASSRPEGQGLWEQFF. CDR3 in DNA: TGCGCCAGCAGCCGACCGGAAGGGCAGGGGCTTTGGGAGCAGTTCTTC.

The chain's CDR3 is CASSLSRQLGGYTF. In DNA form, the CDR3 reads TGTGCCAGCAGTTTATCGCGACAGCTGGGGGGCTACACCTTC. This chain joins TRBV27 and TRBJ1-2, with D tentatively TRBD1 (5 bases). Per germline, CDR1 MNHEY and CDR2 SMNVEV (reference sequence). V was shortened by 0 bases and J by 8 bases, with 13 bases between the two germline ends. The CDR3 sequence is 14 residues long.

The rearrangement joins TRBV5-5 to TRBJ2-5, with D possibly being TRBD2 (5 bases). The CDR3 covers 15 residues. The V gene lost 2 bases and the J gene lost 2 bases, with 13 bases spanning the gap. Germline V lookup: CDR1 SGHKS, CDR2 YYEKEE (reference sequence). The CDR3 loop is CASSLIGVEQETQYF. CDR3 sequence (DNA): TGTGCCAGCAGCTTAATCGGGGTAGAACAAGAGACCCAGTACTTC.

The J gene is TRBJ2-7, the V gene TRBV6-1; possible D gene TRBD2, 5 bases. Trimming cost V 7 bases and J 6 bases, with 16 bases left between them. Germline V gives CDR1 MNHNS, CDR2 SASEGT. This CDR3 contains 13 residues. CDR3 bases: TGTGCCAGCACCCCCGGTAGCGCTGGCGAGCAGTACTTC. This codes for CASTPGSAGEQYF.

This chain's CDR3 is CASSSPPRKNTEAFF. The CDR3 DNA follows: TGTGCCAGCAGCTCCCCCCCCCGTAAGAACACTGAAGCTTTCTTT. The chain couples TRBV11-2 to TRBJ1-1; D not certain. The CDR3 has 15 amino acids. From germline, CDR1 is SGHAT and CDR2 FQNNGV. V was cut by 4 bases and J by 1 base, with 13 bases left in between.

The rearrangement joins TRBV10-1 to TRBJ2-7; 8 bases match TRBD1. Germline V lookup: CDR1 WNHNN, CDR2 SYGVQD (reference sequence). The CDR3 consists of 15 residues. V lost 10 bases, J lost 2 bases, and 13 bases stayed unmatched. CDR3 protein: CAILQGGDSPYEQYF. The CDR3 nucleotides are TGCGCCATTCTACAGGGGGGAGACTCCCCCTACGAGCAGTACTTC.